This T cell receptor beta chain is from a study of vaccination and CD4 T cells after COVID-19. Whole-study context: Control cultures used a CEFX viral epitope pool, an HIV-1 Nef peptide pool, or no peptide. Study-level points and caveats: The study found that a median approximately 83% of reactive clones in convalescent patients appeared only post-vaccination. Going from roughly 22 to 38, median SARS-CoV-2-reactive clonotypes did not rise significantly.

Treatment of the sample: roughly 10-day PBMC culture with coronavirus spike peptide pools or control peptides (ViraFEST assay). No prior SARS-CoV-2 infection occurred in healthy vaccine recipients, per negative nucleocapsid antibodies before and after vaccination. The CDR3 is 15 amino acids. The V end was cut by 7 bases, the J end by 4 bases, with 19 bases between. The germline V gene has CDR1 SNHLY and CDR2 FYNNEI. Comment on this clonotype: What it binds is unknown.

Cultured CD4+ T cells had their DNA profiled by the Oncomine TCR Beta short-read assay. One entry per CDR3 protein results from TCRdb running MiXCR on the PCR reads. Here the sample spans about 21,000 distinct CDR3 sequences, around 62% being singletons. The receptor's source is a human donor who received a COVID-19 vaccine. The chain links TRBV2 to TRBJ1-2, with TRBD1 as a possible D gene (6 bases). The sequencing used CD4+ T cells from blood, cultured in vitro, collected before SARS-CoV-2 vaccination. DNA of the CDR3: TGTGCCAGCACCGAAGGGGGGGGCGGCGGCTATGGCTACACCTTC. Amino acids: CASTEGGGGGYGYTF.